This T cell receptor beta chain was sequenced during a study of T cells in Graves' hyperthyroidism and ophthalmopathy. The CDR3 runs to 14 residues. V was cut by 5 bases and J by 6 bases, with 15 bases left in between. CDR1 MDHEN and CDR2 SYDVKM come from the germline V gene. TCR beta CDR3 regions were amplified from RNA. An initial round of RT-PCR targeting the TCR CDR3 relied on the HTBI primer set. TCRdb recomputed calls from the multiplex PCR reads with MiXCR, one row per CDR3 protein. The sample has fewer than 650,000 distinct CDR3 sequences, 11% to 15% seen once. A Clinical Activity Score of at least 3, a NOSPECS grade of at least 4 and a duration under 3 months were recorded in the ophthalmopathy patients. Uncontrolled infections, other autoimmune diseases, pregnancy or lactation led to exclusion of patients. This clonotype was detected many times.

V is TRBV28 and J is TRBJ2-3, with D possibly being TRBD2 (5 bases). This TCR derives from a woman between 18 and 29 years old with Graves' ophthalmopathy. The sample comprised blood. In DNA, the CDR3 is TGTGCCAGCAGTACAATATCGGGGTTCGATACGCAGTATTTT. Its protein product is CASSTISGFDTQYF.